One sample yielded the 31 T cell receptor beta chains listed below, sequenced in a study of post-analysis software for immune sequencing data. Regarding the study as a whole: Relative to controls, patients had 5 or 6 TRBV segments at higher frequency, with TRBV5-6, TRBV5-1 and TRBV20-1 among these.

These receptors lack a known antigen. Unique-molecular-identifier-tagged TCR beta cDNA libraries were used. TCRdb passed the PCR reads through MiXCR, listing each CDR3 protein once. The sample lists 750,000 to 950,000 distinct CDR3 sequences, about 57% occurring once. Material for sequencing was blood. Receptors were obtained from a girl between 5 and 17 years old with multiple sclerosis.

The gene calls are TRBV29-1 and TRBJ2-5; D unresolved. The germline V gene has CDR1 SQVTM and CDR2 ANQGSEA. V was trimmed by 3 bases and J by 0 bases, leaving 8 bases between them. CDR3 length: 13 residues. The CDR3 DNA follows: TGCAGCGTTGATCTTCAAAACCAAGAGACCCAGTACTTC. Translating gives CSVDLQNQETQYF.

The V and J genes are TRBV5-1 and TRBJ2-4; TRBD1 is a possible D gene (5 bases). The J call may be in error: the DNA end matches TRBJ2-7 better. The CDR3 runs 15 residues. Per germline, CDR1 SGHRS and CDR2 YFSETQ. This CDR3 is CASSLAEGQFGEQYF. The DNA for the CDR3 is TGCGCCAGCAGCTTGGCTGAAGGACAATTCGGCGAGCAGTACTTC.

The chain links TRBV2 to TRBJ2-6; the match to TRBD1 covers 7 bases. Germline V gene data show CDR1 as SNHLY and CDR2 as FYNNEI. With 7 bases clipped from V and 0 bases from J, the junction kept 6 bases outside the gene matches. The CDR3 has 16 amino acids. CDR3 nucleotides: TGTGCCAGCACATCTAGGGGGCTCTCTGGGGCCAACGTCCTGACTTTC. Protein: CASTSRGLSGANVLTF.

Regarding this clonotype: At one boundary the junction diverges from the germline segment, which might be a read error. The chain is built from TRBV29-1 and TRBJ2-6, with D possibly TRBD1 on 5 matching bases. This CDR3 has 19 residues. Germline V CDR1 and CDR2: SQVTM, ANQGSEA. The CDR3 sequence: CSVEDRNRRKGSGANVRTF. The DNA of the CDR3 is TGCAGCGTTGAAGATCGGAACAGACGTAAAGGCTCTGGGGCCAACGTCCGGACTTTC.

This clonotype came up a few times. The chain links TRBV12-3 or TRBV12-4 to TRBJ1-2; no reliable D call. The V end lost 5 bases, the J end lost 3 bases, and 16 bases lay between the germline ends. This CDR3 is built from 15 residues. This CDR3 reads CASSPGLRVDYGYTF. The CDR3 DNA reads TGTGCCAGCAGTCCCGGTTTAAGGGTAGACTATGGCTACACCTTC.

This clonotype has more than one count but fewer than ten. The chain recombines TRBV14 with TRBJ1-1; maybe TRBD1 (5 bases). V lost 0 bases to trimming and J lost 0 bases, with 14 bases between them. CDR3 length equals 17 residues. Germline lookup yields CDR1 SGHDN and CDR2 FVKESK. Here the CDR3 reads CASSQEADGTMNTEAFF. CDR3 DNA: TGTGCCAGCAGCCAAGAAGCGGATGGGACGATGAACACTGAAGCTTTCTTT.

This chain joins TRBV12-3 or TRBV12-4 and TRBJ1-2; 11 nucleotides agree with TRBD1. This CDR3 region has 16 residues. With 6 bases clipped from V and 6 bases from J, the junction kept 12 bases outside the gene matches. The CDR3 coding sequence is TGTGCCAGCAGCCCTAATTTCGGACAGGGGGCGAATGGCTACACCTTC. Translation gives CASSPNFGQGANGYTF.

This clonotype was recorded a few times. As DNA, the CDR3 is TGTGCCAGCAGCTTAGGAGTAGCGGGAGGATTGGAGACCCAGTACTTC. This encodes CASSLGVAGGLETQYF. V usage is TRBV7-2 and J usage is TRBJ2-5; 10 bases are shared with TRBD2. V was clipped by 1 base and J by 5 bases; unmatched bases: 7. Germline V gene lookup returns CDR1 SGHTA and CDR2 FQGNSA. There are 16 residues in the CDR3.

For the CDR3, the DNA is TGCAGTGCCAAGGACTACTCTTCCTCCTACAATGAGCAGTTCTTC. This translates into CSAKDYSSSYNEQFF. The rearrangement uses TRBV20-1 and TRBJ2-1; D is perhaps TRBD2 (6 bases). V lost 6 bases and J lost 0, with 15 bases in between. There are 15 residues in the CDR3. Germline V CDR1 and CDR2: DFQATT, SNEGSKA (reference sequence).

This clonotype was detected only a few times. The chain is built from TRBV12-3 or TRBV12-4 and TRBJ1-2; the D is unclear. The CDR3 length is 13 residues. V was trimmed by 6 bases and J by 8 bases, leaving 16 bases between them. Here the CDR3 DNA reads TGTGCCAGCAGCCCCGCTGGGGTTGGCGGCTACACCTTC. As protein: CASSPAGVGGYTF.

This clonotype was found a few times. The CDR3 DNA follows: TGTGCCAGCAGCTTGGGCATACTAGCGGGAGATGGGGAGACCCAGTACTTC. Amino acids: CASSLGILAGDGETQYF. The chain combines TRBV5-5 with TRBJ2-5, with 11 bases aligning to TRBD2. Germline CDR1 reads SGHKS; CDR2 reads YYEKEE (reference sequence). CDR3 length: 17 amino acids. J lost 5 bases, V lost 0 bases, and 9 bases had no gene match. The full variable domain, completed using reference TRBV5-5 and TRBJ2-5, is DAGVTQSPTHLIKTRGQQVTLRCSPISGHKSVSWYQQVLGQGPQFIFQYYEKEERGRGNFPDRFSARQFPNYSSELNVNALLLGDSALYLCASSLGILAGDGETQYFGPGTRLLVL.

With regard to this clonotype: The junction does not match germline at one end; this may be a read error. The gene calls are TRBV5-6 and TRBJ2-6, with TRBD2 as a possible D gene (5 bases). The CDR3 runs to 12 residues. From germline, CDR1 is SGHDT and CDR2 YYEEEE. CDR3 amino acids: CASSPGDNVLTF. The DNA for the CDR3 is TGTGCCAGCAGCCCCGGGGACAACGTCCTGACTTTC.

The chain carries TRBV20-1 and TRBJ1-1; weak D call: TRBD1 (5 bases). The germline gives CDR1 DFQATT, CDR2 SNEGSKA (reference sequence). V was pared by 3 bases and J by 1 base, with 15 bases between. The CDR3 has 15 residues. The CDR3 spells CSASLRAVRNTEAFF. The CDR3 nucleotides are TGCAGTGCTAGCCTCAGGGCGGTTAGGAACACTGAAGCTTTCTTT.

The V and J genes are TRBV29-1 and TRBJ2-7, with TRBD2 identical over 7 bases. The length of the CDR3 is 14 residues. Germline CDR1 and CDR2: SQVTM and ANQGSEA. For the CDR3, the DNA is TGCACCCAATCAGTGGCTAGCGGATCCTACGAGCAGTACTTC. Residues: CTQSVASGSYEQYF.

This clonotype was detected a few times. The CDR3 DNA reads TGTGCCAGCAGTCAAGGACTAGCGGGAGCGATCGAGCAGTACTTC. This translates into CASSQGLAGAIEQYF. J is TRBJ2-4 and V is TRBV12-3 or TRBV12-4, with 13 bases aligning to TRBD2. The J call may be in error: the DNA end matches TRBJ2-7 better. The CDR3 has 15 residues.

The chain carries TRBV7-2 and TRBJ2-4, with D maybe TRBD2 (7 bases). Matching the DNA end better, TRBJ2-5 makes the J call doubtful. CDR1 and CDR2 (germline): SGHTA, FQGNSA. The CDR3 length is 15 residues. CDR3 nucleotides: TGTGCCAGCAGCTTAGCTGGGGGGGCCGCTGAGACCCAGTACTTC. As protein: CASSLAGGAAETQYF.

A few counts support this clonotype. This sequence joins TRBV6-4 and TRBJ2-1, with 7 bases identical to TRBD1. CDR3 length: 15 amino acids. Germline CDR1 MRHNA, CDR2 SNTAGT. With 3 bases clipped from V and 1 base from J, the junction kept 3 bases outside the gene matches. The CDR3: CASSETGQSYNEQFF. The CDR3 DNA is TGTGCCAGCAGTGAAACGGGACAGTCCTACAATGAGCAGTTCTTC.

The V call is TRBV5-1, the J call TRBJ2-2; D call uncertain. V was pared by 0 bases and J by 4 bases, with 13 bases between. Germline V gene lookup returns CDR1 SGHRS and CDR2 YFSETQ. CDR3 length equals 16 residues. CDR3 sequence reads: CASSLDHPGITGELFF. As DNA, the CDR3 is TGCGCCAGCAGCTTGGACCATCCCGGCATCACCGGGGAGCTGTTTTTT.

This chain joins TRBV20-1 and TRBJ1-5, with D unclear. The germline V gene has CDR1 DFQATT and CDR2 SNEGSKA (reference sequence). The V end lost 1 base, the J end lost 1 base, and 8 bases lay between the germline ends. The CDR3 loop spans 14 amino acids. The chain's CDR3 is CSARVGGSNQPQHF. The CDR3 DNA reads as TGCAGTGCTAGAGTGGGAGGGAGCAATCAGCCCCAGCATTTT.

The V call is TRBV4-1, the J call TRBJ1-1, with D hard to call. CDR1 and CDR2 (germline): MGHRA, YSYEKL. The CDR3 has 14 residues. Trimming removed 3 bases at V and 6 bases at J, with 14 bases between. DNA of the CDR3: TGCGCCAGCAGCCATCCCTCCCCGAAGTCTGAAGCTTTCTTT. As protein: CASSHPSPKSEAFF.

About this clonotype: This likely comes from a read error, as the CDR3 has no conserved phenylalanine or tryptophan at its end. The chain couples TRBV20-1 to TRBJ2-1; 13 bases map to TRBD2. Germline CDR1 is DFQATT and CDR2 is SNEGSKA (reference sequence). Trimming took 2 bases from V and 10 from J; bases not matched to a gene: 14. This CDR3 is built from 17 residues. CDR3 bases: TGCAGTGCTAGACCAATGGCCGGGACTAGCGGGATGGAGGAGCAGTTCTGC. Protein product: CSARPMAGTSGMEEQFC.

This clonotype was detected a few times. The rearrangement uses TRBV14 and TRBJ2-1; 10 bases align to TRBD2. There are 16 residues in the CDR3. V gave up 4 bases and J gave up 8 bases; unmatched junction bases: 11. CDR1 is SGHDN, CDR2 FVKESK, per germline. CDR3 in DNA: TGTGCCAGCAGCCTAAGAATTCCTAGCGGGAGAGATGAGCAGTTCTTC. Protein sequence: CASSLRIPSGRDEQFF.

The V gene is TRBV7-9, the J gene TRBJ2-7; D perhaps matches TRBD1 (6 bases). The CDR3 loop spans 13 amino acids. V was pared by 9 bases and J by 4 bases, with 16 bases between. Germline lookup yields CDR1 SEHNR and CDR2 FQNEAQ (reference sequence). CDR3 nucleotides: TGTGCCAGTCTCTCCGGCAGGGGATACGAGCAGTACTTC. This gives the protein CASLSGRGYEQYF. The full variable domain, in which reference TRBV7-9 and TRBJ2-7 provide the parts outside the CDR3, is DTGVSQNPRHKITKRGQNVTFRCDPISEHNRLYWYRQTLGQGPEFLTYFQNEAQLEKSRLLSDRFSAERPKGSFSTLEIQRTEQGDSAMYLCASLSGRGYEQYFGPGTRLTVT.

The V gene is TRBV12-5, the J gene TRBJ2-3, with D uncertain. V lost 5 bases and J 4 bases, leaving 13 bases between the germline ends. The length of the CDR3 is 14 residues. Per germline, CDR1 LGHNT and CDR2 FRNRAP. The CDR3 loop reads CASGRVLIADTQYF. For the CDR3, the DNA is TGTGCTAGTGGTCGGGTGTTGATCGCAGATACGCAGTATTTT.

V is TRBV7-6 and J is TRBJ2-5, with D possibly matching TRBD2 (5 bases). The J call may be faulty, since TRBJ2-7 better matches the DNA end. CDR3 size: 14 residues. The germline CDR1 and CDR2 sequences are SGHVS and FNYEAQ. CDR3 loop: CASSLNTAGVEQYF. CDR3 nucleotides: TGTGCCAGCAGCTTAAATACAGCCGGGGTCGAGCAGTACTTC.

The V and J genes are TRBV5-1 and TRBJ2-7, with D perhaps matching TRBD2 (5 bases). Germline values: CDR1 SGHRS, CDR2 YFSETQ. This CDR3 is built from 13 residues. The V and J ends lost 2 bases and 5 bases respectively, with 11 bases between them. For the CDR3, the DNA is TGCGCCAGCAGCTTATCCATCGGGAACGAGCAGTACTTC. Protein: CASSLSIGNEQYF.

The sample holds a few counts of this clonotype. V usage is TRBV5-1 and J usage is TRBJ2-3; 7 bases line up with TRBD2. J lost 4 bases, V lost 1 base, and 6 bases had no gene match. Germline CDR1 SGHRS, CDR2 YFSETQ. This CDR3 comprises 15 residues. Written as DNA, the CDR3 is TGCGCCAGCAGCTTGACGCCCGCGGGAGCAGATACGCAGTATTTT. This sequence encodes CASSLTPAGADTQYF. Complete variable domain (other parts from reference TRBV5-1 and TRBJ2-3): KAGVTQTPRYLIKTRGQQVTLSCSPISGHRSVSWYQQTPGQGLQFLFEYFSETQRNKGNFPGRFSGRQFSNSRSEMNVSTLELGDSALYLCASSLTPAGADTQYFGPGTRLTVL.

Only a few counts were recorded for this clonotype. V usage is TRBV24-1 and J usage is TRBJ2-1; D is uncertain. Trimming removed 12 bases at V and 7 bases at J, with 15 bases between. CDR1 and CDR2 (germline): KGHDR, SFDVKD. This CDR3 is built from 12 residues. Here the CDR3 reads CAAADGENEQFF. CDR3 nucleotides: TGTGCCGCCGCAGACGGAGAGAATGAGCAGTTCTTC.

The V and J genes are TRBV7-9 and TRBJ2-5; possibly TRBD1 or TRBD2 for D (6 bases each). The better agreement between TRBJ2-7 and the DNA end casts doubt on the J call. CDR3 length: 14 amino acids. Looked up from germline, CDR1 is SEHNR and CDR2 is FQNEAQ (reference sequence). Here the CDR3 DNA reads TGTGCCAGCAGCTTACGCGGGACACATTACGAGCAGTACTTC. Encoded protein: CASSLRGTHYEQYF.

The rearrangement uses TRBV20-1 and TRBJ2-1; 10 bases map to TRBD2. V shed 8 bases and J 7 bases; nucleotides not matched to a gene: 11. This CDR3 is built from 14 residues. CDR1 DFQATT and CDR2 SNEGSKA come from the germline V gene (reference sequence). For the CDR3, the DNA is TGCAGTACCCAACTAGCGGGATTGGGGAATGAGCAGTTCTTC. Amino acid sequence: CSTQLAGLGNEQFF.

V is TRBV3-1 and J is TRBJ1-2; TRBD1 is a possible D gene (6 bases). The CDR3 has 13 residues. V lost 8 bases and J lost 5, with 15 bases in between. Germline assignment: CDR1 LGHDT and CDR2 YNNKEL (reference sequence). The CDR3 DNA reads as TGTGCCAGCCGCACCCAGGGGACGTATGGCTACACCTTC. This sequence encodes CASRTQGTYGYTF.